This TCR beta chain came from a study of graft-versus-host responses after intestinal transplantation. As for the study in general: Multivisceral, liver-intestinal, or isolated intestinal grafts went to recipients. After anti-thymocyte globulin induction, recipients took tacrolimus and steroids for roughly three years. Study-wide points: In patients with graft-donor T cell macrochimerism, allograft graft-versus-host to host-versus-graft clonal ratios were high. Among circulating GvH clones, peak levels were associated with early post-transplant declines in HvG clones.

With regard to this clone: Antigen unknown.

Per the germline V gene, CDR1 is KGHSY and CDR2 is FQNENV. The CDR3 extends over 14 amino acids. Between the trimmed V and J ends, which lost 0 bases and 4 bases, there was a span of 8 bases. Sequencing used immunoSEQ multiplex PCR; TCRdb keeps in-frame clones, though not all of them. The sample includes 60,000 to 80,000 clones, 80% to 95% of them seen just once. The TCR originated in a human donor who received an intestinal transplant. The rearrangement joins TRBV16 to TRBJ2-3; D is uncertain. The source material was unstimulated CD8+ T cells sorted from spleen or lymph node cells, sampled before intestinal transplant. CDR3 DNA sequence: TGTGCCAGCAGCCAATCGTCGAGTGCAGATACGCAGTATTTT. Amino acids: CASSQSSSADTQYF. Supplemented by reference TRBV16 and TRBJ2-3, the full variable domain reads GEEVAQTPKHLVRGEGQKAKLYCAPIKGHSYVFWYQQVLKNEFKFLISFQNENVFDETGMPKERFSAKCLPNSPCSLEIQATKLEDSAVYFCASSQSSSADTQYFGPGTRLTVL.